This T cell receptor beta chain was identified in a study of T cells in localized non-small cell lung cancer (dated by TCRdb to 2018 to 2020). Regarding the study in general: Comparing tumors with uninvolved tumor-adjacent lungs, the study looked at the T cell repertoires of over 200 patients with early-stage NSCLC. The cohort was made up of around 250 treatment-naive NSCLC patients whose localized lung tumors had been resected. Of the NSCLC patients, 129 were male and roughly 110 were female, and the mean age was roughly 61 years.

The investigation overall reported the following: A median of about 53 of the top 100 tumor clones were detected in paired uninvolved adjacent lung, and around 30 of these tumor clones were also found among the top 100 clones of the paired uninvolved adjacent lung. Because the study design was exploratory, TCR variables were selected using unadjusted p-values without false-discovery rate correction. Longer overall survival was associated with higher T cell density in blood, whereas shorter survival was associated with higher clonality in adjacent lung. Because multi-region tumor sequencing was not done, intratumor heterogeneity could not be ruled out. Uninvolved tumor-adjacent lung showed the highest T cell clonality, higher than tumor, which suggests more focused antigenic responses in the adjacent lung.

V is clipped by 7 bases and J by 1 base, and the sequence between their germline boundaries is 16 bases long. CDR1 and CDR2, per the germline V gene (reference sequence), are LNHDA and SQIVND. The CDR3 runs 16 residues from the cysteine to the phenylalanine. Only CDR3 DNA is held: 48 bases, read in frame from base 1. At diagnosis, tumor, uninvolved tumor-adjacent lung and peripheral blood were collected and then preserved as a mix of FFPE and fresh-frozen material. For TCR repertoire profiling, blood samples were analyzed as peripheral blood mononuclear cells. TCR beta CDR3 regions were sequenced from DNA using the immunoSEQ Assay. In the source study's methods: T cell density was computed as TCR beta template counts normalized to usable DNA estimated by amplifying housekeeping genes. Using the preseqR package, richness was estimated by extrapolating to 120,000 templates for tissue samples and 400,000 templates for PBMC samples. Clonality was defined by subtracting Pielou's evenness from one. To identify tissue-enriched TCRs, differential abundance testing was run on productive amino-acid clonotypes with a minimum total count of 5 and an alpha of 0.1. The Jaccard Index and the Morisita Overlap Index were used to measure how much the repertoires overlapped between compartments. GLIPH clustered TCR beta CDR3s with public tetramer-defined viral CDR3s; viral motifs required at least three viral sequences plus V-gene enrichment. Imported from immuneACCESS, the table was reduced by TCRdb to in-frame sequences with V and J called. These copies leave out some clones; in studies compared against another copy, an unresolved V gene accounts for under half, and the cause of the remainder is not known. That table supplies the V and J calls and clone size; D and trimming were determined from the DNA. A total of some 22,000 clones appear in this sample, approximately 83% of them only once. The biggest ten clones account for about 4.8% of the sample.

Comments on this clone: There is no known antigen for this receptor. Base qualities were left out, and no much larger clone turns up one base away.

The input for sequencing was PBMCs, taken before any cancer treatment. Recombination connected TRBV19 to TRBJ2-2; possibly the D gene is TRBD2, per 5 matching bases. This sequence was found in a man between 40 and 70 years old with stage II lung adenocarcinoma. The CDR3 region reads CASMGVWGGNTGELFF. In nucleotides, the sequence is TGTGCCAGTATGGGAGTTTGGGGTGGGAACACCGGGGAGCTGTTTTTT.